This T cell receptor (beta chain) came from a study of Graves' ophthalmopathy and Graves' hyperthyroidism. Study-wide results and caveats: For separating ophthalmopathy from stable hyperthyroidism, a 13-signature model gave over 85% sensitivity and roughly 78% specificity. The blood repertoire also included most expanded thyroid clonotypes above 0.001 frequency.

In the case of this clonotype: Its specificity is not known.

RNA served as the template for amplifying TCR beta CDR3 regions. Investigators did first-round RT-PCR with HTBI primers, then second-round multiplex PCR. TCRdb passed the multiplex PCR reads through MiXCR, listing each CDR3 protein once. The data show 300,000 to 350,000 distinct CDR3 sequences, around a sixth seen once. Trimming pared 8 bases from V and 7 bases from J, leaving 14 bases between. CDR3 length equals 12 residues. Germline-derived CDR1 and CDR2 are MNHEY and SVGEGT. Each donor who had ophthalmopathy showed moderate-to-severe activity, a CAS of ≥3, a NOSPECS of ≥4, and a duration under 3 months.

The clonotype comes from an adult man with Graves' ophthalmopathy. The chain joins TRBV6-2 or TRBV6-3 to TRBJ1-1; the D is unclear. The specimen was peripheral blood. This CDR3 is CASAPTKFEAFF. CDR3 in DNA: TGTGCCAGCGCCCCCACGAAATTTGAAGCTTTCTTT.